The T cell receptor (beta chain) under discussion was sequenced for a study of T cells in Graves' hyperthyroidism and ophthalmopathy. Orbital computed tomography and thyroid ultrasound, together with serum TRAb and thyroxine and clinical symptoms, were used for diagnoses. Germline CDR1 and CDR2: LGHDT and YNNKEL (reference sequence). The CDR3 runs to 14 residues. V lost 1 base to trimming and J lost 5 bases; unmatched junction nucleotides: 5. In the case of this clonotype: With a much larger clone just one base away, this may be a read error.

Amplified TCR beta CDR3 regions derived from RNA transcripts. Initially, a first-round RT-PCR of the TCR CDR3 employed the HTBI primer set. MiXCR, run by TCRdb on the multiplex PCR reads, gives a single entry per CDR3 protein. The table includes some 340,000 distinct CDR3 sequences, around 15% detected once. This sequence was found in a woman between 40 and 50 years old with Graves' ophthalmopathy. The rearrangement joins TRBV3-1 to TRBJ2-7, with 7 bases identical to TRBD2. Sequencing was carried out using blood. The CDR3 spells CASSQGSGEDEQYF. The CDR3 DNA sequence: TGTGCCAGCAGCCAAGGGAGCGGGGAGGACGAGCAGTACTTC.